The 11 T cell receptor beta chains below were found in one sample sequenced in a study of beta chain features in type 1 diabetes. Expressed TCRB transcripts were sequenced because the isolated RNA had all been reverse transcribed beforehand. Some clones are missing from TCRdb's copy, which holds only in-frame ones; the method was immunoSEQ multiplex PCR. Among around 310,000 clones listed, approximately 13% were seen once. General observations from the study: Type 1 diabetes patients had TCRB CDR3s that were shorter (moderately but significantly so) in all four CD4+ subsets.

Their antigens remain unidentified. Sequenced material: naive CD4+ T cells from blood. The receptors were sampled from a woman aged 18-35 years with type 1 diabetes.

This clone showed up just a few times. V usage is TRBV28 and J usage is TRBJ2-7, with D maybe TRBD2 (6 bases). The CDR3 spans 12 residues. Germline CDR1 and CDR2: MDHEN and SYDVKM. Trimming took 6 bases from V and 0 from J, leaving 6 bases between them. CDR3 protein: CASRDYSYEQYF. CDR3 DNA sequence: TGTGCCAGCAGGGACTACTCCTACGAGCAGTACTTC.

There are a few counts of this clone. The chain links TRBV7-9 to TRBJ2-7, with D perhaps matching TRBD2 (6 bases). The CDR3 contains 16 residues. V dropped 0 bases and J dropped 3 bases, with 15 bases sitting between them. Germline CDR1 reads SEHNR; CDR2 reads FQNEAQ (reference sequence). CDR3 amino acids: CASSLAPSLAGYEQYF. The CDR3 coding sequence is TGTGCCAGCAGCTTAGCGCCTTCACTAGCCGGCTACGAGCAGTACTTC.

This chain joins TRBV6-5 and TRBJ1-2; D unclear. Germline V lookup: CDR1 MNHEY, CDR2 SVGAGI. The ends were cut back, 0 bases at V and 3 bases at J, with 8 bases in the middle. This CDR3 comprises 14 residues. The CDR3 sequence: CASSYSRRDYGYTF. In DNA form, the CDR3 reads TGTGCCAGCAGTTACTCGAGGAGGGACTATGGCTACACCTTC.

The table lists this clone with a few counts. V is TRBV11-1 and J is TRBJ2-7; D is ambiguous. V shed 5 bases and J shed 1 base, with 9 bases lying between them. Germline CDR1 is SGHAT and CDR2 is FQDESV (reference sequence). This CDR3 region has 13 residues. The chain's CDR3 is CASSPMRSYEQYF. The CDR3 bases are TGTGCCAGCAGCCCAATGCGGTCCTACGAGCAGTACTTC.

In this sample, this clone turned up a few times. The rearrangement links TRBV30 to TRBJ1-2; D is perhaps TRBD1 (5 bases). This CDR3 spans 12 amino acids. V lost 1 base and J lost 4, with 7 bases in between. Germline V gene lookup returns CDR1 GTSNPN and CDR2 SVGIG (reference sequence). This chain's CDR3 is CAWSGGGYGYTF. The CDR3, as DNA: TGTGCCTGGAGTGGGGGGGGCTATGGCTACACCTTC.

There are a few counts of this clone. The rearrangement joins TRBV28 to TRBJ2-7, with 9 bases aligning to TRBD1. CDR3 size: 15 residues. From germline, CDR1 is MDHEN and CDR2 SYDVKM. Trimming removed 6 bases from V and 0 bases from J; junction bases left unmatched: 6. CDR3 in amino acids: CASRDTGGNSYEQYF. For the CDR3, the DNA is TGTGCCAGCAGGGACACAGGGGGCAACTCCTACGAGCAGTACTTC. The whole variable domain, remainder taken from reference TRBV28 and TRBJ2-7, is DVKVTQSSRYLVKRTGEKVFLECVQDMDHENMFWYRQDPGLGLRLIYFSYDVKMKEKGDIPEGYSVSREKKERFSLILESASTNQTSMYLCASRDTGGNSYEQYFGPGTRLTVT.

The CDR3: CASSAGQGRGYGYTF. In DNA, the CDR3 is TGTGCCAGCTCAGCAGGACAGGGACGAGGCTATGGCTACACCTTC. The V and J genes are TRBV18 and TRBJ1-2; 8 nucleotides agree with TRBD1. Germline lookup yields CDR1 KGHSH and CDR2 LQKENI. The CDR3 has 15 residues. Trimming took 5 bases from V and 4 from J; bases not matched to a gene: 9.

A few counts support this clone. In DNA form, the CDR3 reads TGTGCCAGCAGCCAGGCTCTAGCGGGAGATAGGACCGGGGAGCTGTTTTTT. Residues: CASSQALAGDRTGELFF. The V call is TRBV4-2, the J call TRBJ2-2; 10 bases agree with TRBD2. CDR1 and CDR2 from the germline V gene are LGHNA and YNFKEQ. This CDR3 contains 17 residues. The J segment lost 5 bases and the V segment lost 3 bases, leaving 9 bases of the junction unmatched.

This clone was found a few times. This chain joins TRBV5-1 and TRBJ2-3; 11 nucleotides match TRBD1. Looked up from germline, CDR1 is SGHRS and CDR2 is YFSETQ. The J segment lost 2 bases and the V segment lost 5 bases, leaving 7 bases of the junction unmatched. The length of the CDR3 is 16 residues. CDR3 amino acids: CASRPRDRGDTDTQYF. CDR3 DNA sequence: TGCGCCAGCAGGCCCCGGGACAGGGGGGACACAGATACGCAGTATTTT.

This clone has only a few counts. The sample carries other DNA sequences with the same CDR3. V is TRBV30 and J is TRBJ1-2, with D unresolved. The CDR3 has 12 residues. Germline assignment: CDR1 GTSNPN and CDR2 SVGIG (reference sequence). V dropped 4 bases and J dropped 2 bases, with 8 bases sitting between them. The DNA for the CDR3 is TGTGCCTGGACTGCGGGAAACTATGGCTACACCTTC. Protein: CAWTAGNYGYTF.

V gene TRBV27 combines with J gene TRBJ2-1; 12 bases are a match to TRBD2. J lost 4 bases, V lost 3 bases, and 4 bases had no gene match. CDR1 is MNHEY, CDR2 SMNVEV, per germline (reference sequence). CDR3 length equals 16 residues. CDR3 protein: CASSLRLAGGYNEQFF. DNA for the CDR3: TGTGCCAGCAGTTTGCGGCTAGCGGGAGGGTACAATGAGCAGTTCTTC.